Listed below are T cell receptor beta chains from one sample, sequenced in a study of blood T cell repertoires in COVID-19. Repertoires were generated with immunoSEQ multiplex PCR, while TCRdb's copy carries only in-frame clones and drops some. This sample carries around 62,000 clones, over 75% of them seen once, and the ten largest clones take roughly 43%. Sequencing used peripheral blood. The receptors come from a woman aged 55-70 years with COVID-19, enrolled during active disease. CDR3s include the opening cysteine and the closing phenylalanine or tryptophan. A D gene is named only where the DNA matches it firmly. The listing skips clone size in some rows; elsewhere it reads once, few, many or a size class.

j_gene: TRBJ2-3; v_gene: TRBV5-1; abundance: NA; d_gene: NA; CDR3aa: CASSLGNLEYF; CDR3nt: TGCGCCAGCAGTTTGGGCAACCTAGAGTATTTT
j_gene: TRBJ2-1; v_gene: TRBV6-2/TRBV6-3; abundance: few; d_gene: TRBD2; CDR3aa: CASSYPASGSGEQFF; CDR3nt: TGTGCCAGCAGTTACCCGGCTAGCGGGAGTGGTGAGCAGTTCTTC
j_gene: TRBJ1-1; v_gene: TRBV6-2/TRBV6-3; abundance: NA; d_gene: NA; CDR3aa: CASSYSGGAPEAFF; CDR3nt: TGTGCCAGCAGTTACTCCGGGGGTGCCCCTGAAGCTTTCTTT
j_gene: TRBJ2-7; v_gene: TRBV6-2/TRBV6-3; abundance: few; d_gene: TRBD2; CDR3aa: CASSYEAGGYEQYF; CDR3nt: TGTGCCAGCAGTTACGAAGCGGGAGGGTACGAGCAGTACTTC
j_gene: TRBJ1-5; v_gene: TRBV6-1; abundance: NA; d_gene: NA; CDR3aa: CASAPLGRNQPQHF; CDR3nt: TGTGCCAGCGCGCCTTTGGGCCGCAATCAGCCCCAGCATTTT
j_gene: TRBJ2-2; v_gene: TRBV6-5; abundance: NA; d_gene: TRBD1; CDR3aa: CASRRTGNTGELFF; CDR3nt: TGTGCCAGCAGAAGGACAGGAAACACCGGGGAGCTGTTTTTT
j_gene: TRBJ2-1; v_gene: TRBV7-2; abundance: NA; d_gene: TRBD2; CDR3aa: CASSPSGTRDYNEQFF; CDR3nt: TGTGCCAGCAGCCCGTCCGGGACTAGAGACTACAATGAGCAGTTCTTC
j_gene: TRBJ1-1; v_gene: TRBV7-9; abundance: once; d_gene: NA; CDR3aa: CASSSLREAFF; CDR3nt: TGTGCCAGCAGCTCGTTGAGGGAAGCTTTCTTT
j_gene: TRBJ1-5; v_gene: TRBV2; abundance: once; d_gene: TRBD1; CDR3aa: CASSQDRVSNQPQHF; CDR3nt: TGTGCCAGCAGTCAGGACAGGGTAAGCAATCAGCCCCAGCATTTT
j_gene: TRBJ2-5; v_gene: TRBV15; abundance: few; d_gene: NA; CDR3aa: CATSRALYQETQYF; CDR3nt: TGTGCCACCAGCAGAGCCCTGTACCAAGAGACCCAGTACTTC
j_gene: TRBJ2-3; v_gene: TRBV6-5; abundance: NA; d_gene: TRBD1; CDR3aa: CASRSTGYTDTQYF; CDR3nt: TGTGCCAGCAGATCGACAGGGTATACAGATACGCAGTATTTT
j_gene: TRBJ1-3; v_gene: TRBV29-1; abundance: NA; d_gene: TRBD1; CDR3aa: CSVSGQGAGNTIYF; CDR3nt: TGCAGCGTTTCTGGACAGGGGGCGGGAAACACCATATATTTT
j_gene: TRBJ1-2; v_gene: TRBV6-1; abundance: NA; d_gene: NA; CDR3aa: CASSDQGRDGYTF; CDR3nt: TGTGCCAGCAGTGATCAGGGTAGGGATGGCTACACCTTC
j_gene: TRBJ2-5; v_gene: TRBV7-2; abundance: NA; d_gene: TRBD2; CDR3aa: CASSSRSGRARGQETQYF; CDR3nt: TGTGCCAGCAGCTCCCGGAGCGGGAGGGCCCGAGGGCAAGAGACCCAGTACTTC
j_gene: TRBJ2-5; v_gene: TRBV3-1/TRBV3-2; abundance: NA; d_gene: NA; CDR3aa: CASSQQIQETQYF; CDR3nt: TGTGCCAGCAGCCAACAGATCCAAGAGACCCAGTACTTC
j_gene: TRBJ1-5; v_gene: TRBV7-8; abundance: NA; d_gene: NA; CDR3aa: CASSLGGRASHQPQHF; CDR3nt: TGTGCCAGCAGCCTTGGCGGCAGGGCGTCGCATCAGCCCCAGCATTTT